The 21 T cell receptor beta chains given below trace back to one sample, sequenced in a study of CD8 T cells in Susac syndrome. cDNA came from 0.5 to 1 ug RNA primed by random hexamers. TCRdb recomputed calls from the immunoSEQ multiplex PCR reads with MiXCR, one row per CDR3 protein. The sample records 120,000 or so distinct CDR3 sequences, nearly 95% being singletons. Sequencing was performed on CD4+ T cells from PBMCs. The receptors were sampled from a human donor in good health.

V is TRBV5-1 and J is TRBJ2-6, with 8 bases matching TRBD1. In germline, CDR1 is SGHRS, CDR2 YFSETQ. Germline trimming cut 7 bases from V and 2 bases from J; bases unmatched to any gene: 5. The CDR3 sequence is 15 residues long. CDR3 amino acids: CASFEQGAGANVLTF. The CDR3 nucleotides read TGCGCCAGCTTCGAACAGGGGGCTGGGGCCAACGTCCTGACTTTC.

The V and J genes are TRBV7-6 and TRBJ2-7; 9 bases are a match to TRBD1. From germline, CDR1 is SGHVS and CDR2 FNYEAQ. This CDR3 comprises 16 residues. The V segment lost 4 bases and the J segment 2 bases; nucleotides outside the gene matches: 9. The CDR3 sequence: CASSYRRDRATYEQYF. CDR3 DNA: TGTGCCAGCAGCTACCGCCGGGACAGGGCTACCTACGAGCAGTACTTC. Full variable domain (rest looked up from reference TRBV7-6 and TRBJ2-7): GAGVSQSPRYKVTKRGQDVALRCDPISGHVSLYWYRQALGQGPEFLTYFNYEAQQDKSGLPNDRFSAERPEGSISTLTIQRTEQRDSAMYRCASSYRRDRATYEQYFGPGTRLTVT.

The chain is built from TRBV27 and TRBJ2-5; the D is unclear. The V end was cut by 2 bases, the J end by 4 bases, with 5 bases between. Germline V CDR1 and CDR2: MNHEY, SMNVEV (reference sequence). The CDR3 loop spans 12 amino acids. The CDR3 sequence is CASSLKSETQYF. As DNA, the CDR3 is TGTGCCAGCAGTTTAAAATCAGAGACCCAGTACTTC.

J is TRBJ2-7 and V is TRBV7-2; unclear D gene. Germline values: CDR1 SGHTA, CDR2 FQGNSA. Trimming removed 5 bases at V and 0 bases at J, with 26 bases between. The CDR3 loop spans 19 amino acids. In DNA, the CDR3 is TGTGCCAGCAGCCCCCACCCTCCAAGTTCCGTTAAAAGCTCCTACGAGCAGTACTTC. Encoded protein: CASSPHPPSSVKSSYEQYF.

The J gene is TRBJ2-7, the V gene TRBV6-5; D is possibly TRBD2 (6 bases). CDR3 length equals 14 residues. CDR1 MNHEY and CDR2 SVGAGI come from the germline V gene. Trimming removed 11 bases at V and 0 bases at J, with 17 bases between. CDR3: CAASRGIGSYEQYF. The CDR3 DNA is TGTGCCGCCTCCCGGGGGATAGGCTCCTACGAGCAGTACTTC.

The rearrangement links TRBV5-1 to TRBJ1-1; TRBD1 might be the D (6 bases). Germline assignment: CDR1 SGHRS and CDR2 YFSETQ. Trimming removed 3 bases from V and 7 bases from J, with 16 bases in between. The CDR3 totals 14 residues. CDR3 coding DNA: TGCGCCAGCAGCTCAGCCGGACAGCCCGGTGAAGCTTTCTTT. It encodes CASSSAGQPGEAFF.

The chain employs TRBV13 and TRBJ2-7; weak D call: TRBD2 (5 bases). Germline CDR1 and CDR2: PRHDT and FYEKMQ (reference sequence). The CDR3 consists of 14 residues. Trimming removed 4 bases from V and 6 bases from J, with 16 bases in between. CDR3 DNA sequence: TGTGCCAGCAGCTCGAATACATTACGGGGCGAGCAGTACTTC. Translating gives CASSSNTLRGEQYF.

The J gene is TRBJ2-1, the V gene TRBV3-1; 10 positions match TRBD1. The germline V gene has CDR1 LGHDT and CDR2 YNNKEL (reference sequence). J lost 8 bases, V lost 6 bases, and 10 bases had no gene match. CDR3 length equals 15 residues. In DNA, the CDR3 is TGTGCCAGCAGGCAGGGGACAGGGGTATGGTATGAGCAGTTCTTC. Translating gives CASRQGTGVWYEQFF.

The CDR3 spells CASLTEWTDTQYF. CDR3 coding DNA: TGTGCCTCCCTAACCGAGTGGACAGATACGCAGTATTTT. V usage is TRBV18 and J usage is TRBJ2-3; no clear D gene. Germline CDR1 is KGHSH and CDR2 is LQKENI. V was shortened by 11 bases and J by 3 bases, with 15 bases between the two germline ends. The CDR3 consists of 13 residues.

The chain carries TRBV2 and TRBJ2-7; perhaps D is TRBD1 or TRBD2 (5 bases each). In germline, CDR1 is SNHLY, CDR2 FYNNEI. This CDR3 is 13 amino acids long. Trimming shortened V by 7 bases and J by 6 bases, and 16 bases separated the two germline ends. This CDR3 is CASTPGPTGEQYF. In DNA, the CDR3 is TGTGCCAGCACCCCGGGGCCTACCGGCGAGCAGTACTTC.

The rearrangement uses TRBV13 and TRBJ2-1; no reliable D call. The CDR3 consists of 14 residues. Germline V gives CDR1 PRHDT, CDR2 FYEKMQ (reference sequence). Trimming removed 5 bases at V and 7 bases at J, with 15 bases between. This CDR3 reads CASSQLGLRNEQFF. CDR3 coding DNA: TGTGCCAGCAGCCAGTTGGGTCTGAGGAATGAGCAGTTCTTC.

The chain recombines TRBV29-1 with TRBJ2-1; 12 positions agree with TRBD1. This CDR3 is 13 amino acids long. V trimming: 6 bases; J trimming: 9 bases; junction bases outside the gene matches: 6. Germline values: CDR1 SQVTM, CDR2 ANQGSEA. The CDR3 loop is CSVSGTGGTEQFF. The DNA of the CDR3 is TGCAGCGTCTCCGGGACAGGGGGCACTGAGCAGTTCTTC.

The chain carries TRBV3-1 and TRBJ2-1; the D gene is possibly TRBD2 (6 bases). Between the trimmed V and J ends, which lost 4 bases and 0 bases, there was a span of 13 bases. CDR3 length: 16 amino acids. CDR1 is LGHDT, CDR2 YNNKEL, per germline (reference sequence). The CDR3 region is CASSRPGLLSYNEQFF. CDR3 nucleotides: TGTGCCAGCAGCCGCCCGGGACTTCTCTCCTACAATGAGCAGTTCTTC.

This chain joins TRBV4-1 and TRBJ1-1; TRBD1 matches at 10 bases. The V gene's germline CDR1 is MGHRA and CDR2 YSYEKL. Trimming took 3 bases from V and 1 from J; bases not matched to a gene: 5. The CDR3 runs 16 residues. The CDR3 sequence is CASSHRQGAKNTEAFF. The CDR3 DNA reads as TGCGCCAGCAGCCACAGACAGGGGGCGAAGAACACTGAAGCTTTCTTT.

This chain links TRBV20-1 with TRBJ1-4; D unresolved. Per the germline V gene, CDR1 is DFQATT and CDR2 is SNEGSKA (reference sequence). CDR3 length: 13 amino acids. V was pared by 2 bases and J by 6 bases, with 10 bases between. CDR3 nucleotides: TGCAGTGCTAGATTGGACGGTGATGAAAAACTGTTTTTT. Residues: CSARLDGDEKLFF.

The V call is TRBV3-1, the J call TRBJ2-1, with 7 bases aligning to TRBD2. Germline lookup yields CDR1 LGHDT and CDR2 YNNKEL (reference sequence). The CDR3 is 15 amino acids. Losses at the gene ends were 9 bases for V and 5 bases for J; bases not matched to a gene: 13. CDR3 nucleotides: TGTGCCAGTTCTCCCTGGGGGGGAGGGGACAATGAGCAGTTCTTC. This translates into CASSPWGGGDNEQFF.

The chain carries TRBV9 and TRBJ2-1; 7 bases line up with TRBD2. Germline trimming cut 3 bases from V and 3 bases from J; bases unmatched to any gene: 6. Germline V lookup: CDR1 SGDLS, CDR2 YYNGEE. The CDR3 runs to 15 residues. The CDR3 region is CASSAEGGSYNEQFF. DNA for the CDR3: TGTGCCAGCAGCGCCGAAGGCGGGAGCTACAATGAGCAGTTCTTC.

The chain employs TRBV7-2 and TRBJ2-5; weak D call: TRBD2 (5 bases). The germline V gene has CDR1 SGHTA and CDR2 FQGNSA. CDR3 length: 13 amino acids. Trimming shortened V by 4 bases and J by 1 base, and 7 bases separated the two germline ends. The CDR3 spells CASSSGIQETQYF. The CDR3 DNA reads TGTGCCAGCAGCTCCGGGATCCAAGAGACCCAGTACTTC. Looking up the rest from reference TRBV7-2 and TRBJ2-5 gives the full variable domain: GAGVSQSPSNKVTEKGKDVELRCDPISGHTALYWYRQSLGQGLEFLIYFQGNSAPDKSGLPSDRFSAERTGGSVSTLTIQRTQQEDSAVYLCASSSGIQETQYFGPGTRLLVL.

The chain is built from TRBV5-1 and TRBJ2-3; tentatively, D is TRBD2 (6 bases). This CDR3 is built from 15 residues. V lost 3 bases to trimming and J lost 1 base, with 12 bases between them. Germline V gives CDR1 SGHRS, CDR2 YFSETQ. CDR3 sequence reads: CASSWDSEGTDTQYF. CDR3 nucleotide sequence: TGCGCCAGCAGCTGGGACTCCGAAGGCACAGATACGCAGTATTTT.

CDR3 sequence: CASSRTSSGANVLTF. In DNA, the CDR3 is TGTGCCAGCAGTAGGACGTCCTCTGGGGCCAACGTCCTGACTTTC. V usage is TRBV28 and J usage is TRBJ2-6; D is undetermined. V lost 5 bases, J lost 0 bases, and 8 bases lay in between. The CDR3 extends over 15 amino acids. The germline V gene has CDR1 MDHEN and CDR2 SYDVKM. The full variable domain, rest sourced from reference TRBV28 and TRBJ2-6, is DVKVTQSSRYLVKRTGEKVFLECVQDMDHENMFWYRQDPGLGLRLIYFSYDVKMKEKGDIPEGYSVSREKKERFSLILESASTNQTSMYLCASSRTSSGANVLTFGAGSRLTVL.

In its sample, this clonotype was seen once. The chain combines TRBV5-1 with TRBJ1-3; 7 bases are a match to TRBD1. Per germline, CDR1 SGHRS and CDR2 YFSETQ. With 6 bases clipped from V and 4 bases from J, the junction kept 16 bases outside the gene matches. The CDR3 covers 17 residues. The CDR3 DNA reads as TGCGCCAGCACCCAGCGACCGACAGGGCTTATCGGAAACACCATATATTTT. Protein product: CASTQRPTGLIGNTIYF.